These T cell receptor beta chains were read from a single sample in a study of blood T cell repertoires in COVID-19. Sequencing was performed with immunoSEQ multiplex PCR; in TCRdb, only in-frame clones are kept and a portion is missing. Of about 220,000 clones detected, over 75% appear once; the ten largest clones hold 4.5% to 5.5%. Sequencing was done on a sample of peripheral blood. Every receptor here comes from a human donor in a cohort sampled during active COVID-19. Both conserved end residues are part of each CDR3. Fields, in order: J gene, clone size, V gene, D gene, CDR3 protein, CDR3 DNA. A D gene is named only where the DNA matches it firmly. Clone size, where shown, is once, few, many, or a class for clones that have expanded.

j_call: TRBJ1-3
clone_size: NA
v_call: TRBV27
d_call: TRBD1
cdr3_aa: CASSPHSLRQGGNTIYF
cdr3_nt: TGTGCCAGCAGTCCCCATTCCCTAAGACAGGGCGGAAACACCATATATTTT

j_call: TRBJ2-3
clone_size: NA
v_call: TRBV7-2
d_call: TRBD2
cdr3_aa: CASSLGFTSGSTDTQYF
cdr3_nt: TGTGCCAGCAGCCTAGGGTTTACTAGCGGGAGCACAGATACGCAGTATTTT

j_call: TRBJ2-1
clone_size: NA
v_call: TRBV6-5
d_call: TRBD2
cdr3_aa: CASSWTSGIGNEQFF
cdr3_nt: TGTGCCAGCAGTTGGACTAGCGGGATCGGCAATGAGCAGTTCTTC

j_call: TRBJ2-7
clone_size: NA
v_call: TRBV19
d_call: TRBD2
cdr3_aa: CASSSAREGLSYEQYF
cdr3_nt: TGTGCCAGTAGCTCGGCTAGGGAGGGCCTATCCTACGAGCAGTACTTC

j_call: TRBJ1-1
clone_size: NA
v_call: TRBV4-2
d_call: TRBD1
cdr3_aa: CASSQDPGTAMNTEAFF
cdr3_nt: TGTGCCAGCAGCCAAGATCCCGGGACAGCAATGAACACTGAAGCTTTCTTT

j_call: TRBJ2-1
clone_size: NA
v_call: TRBV9
d_call: TRBD2
cdr3_aa: CASSVALTSGREREQFF
cdr3_nt: TGTGCCAGCAGCGTAGCGTTGACTAGCGGGAGAGAACGTGAGCAGTTCTTC

j_call: TRBJ2-7
clone_size: NA
v_call: TRBV19
d_call: NA
cdr3_aa: CASSTWVTGFGDEQYF
cdr3_nt: TGTGCCAGTAGTACGTGGGTCACAGGGTTTGGTGACGAGCAGTACTTC

j_call: TRBJ2-7
clone_size: NA
v_call: TRBV7-9
d_call: TRBD1
cdr3_aa: CASSLGSRGPLGEQYF
cdr3_nt: TGTGCCAGCAGCTTAGGGTCCAGGGGGCCTCTAGGCGAGCAGTACTTC

j_call: TRBJ2-7
clone_size: NA
v_call: TRBV7-2
d_call: TRBD2
cdr3_aa: CASSLGGGNAYEQYF
cdr3_nt: TGTGCCAGCAGCTTAGGGGGGGGGAACGCCTACGAGCAGTACTTC

j_call: TRBJ2-1
clone_size: NA
v_call: TRBV6-1
d_call: TRBD2
cdr3_aa: CASSANPGLGDNEQFF
cdr3_nt: TGTGCCAGCAGTGCAAATCCGGGACTAGGGGACAATGAGCAGTTCTTC

j_call: TRBJ2-7
clone_size: few
v_call: TRBV3-1/TRBV3-2
d_call: TRBD2
cdr3_aa: CASSQRTSGSKQYF
cdr3_nt: TGTGCCAGCAGCCAAAGAACTAGCGGGAGCAAGCAGTACTTC

j_call: TRBJ1-5
clone_size: once
v_call: TRBV19
d_call: NA
cdr3_aa: CASSIRVGGASNQPQHF
cdr3_nt: TGTGCCAGTAGTATAAGGGTCGGGGGTGCCAGCAATCAGCCCCAGCATTTT

j_call: TRBJ2-7
clone_size: NA
v_call: TRBV19
d_call: NA
cdr3_aa: CASSQGYEQYF
cdr3_nt: TGTGCCAGCAGTCAGGGCTACGAGCAGTACTTC

j_call: TRBJ2-1
clone_size: NA
v_call: TRBV7-8
d_call: NA
cdr3_aa: CASSYLAISSYNEQFF
cdr3_nt: TGTGCCAGCAGCTATTTAGCGATTAGCTCCTACAATGAGCAGTTCTTC

j_call: TRBJ2-7
clone_size: NA
v_call: TRBV27
d_call: NA
cdr3_aa: CASSLQTGTGVYEQYF
cdr3_nt: TGTGCCAGCAGTTTACAAACCGGGACTGGAGTCTACGAGCAGTACTTC

j_call: TRBJ2-1
clone_size: NA
v_call: TRBV5-1
d_call: NA
cdr3_aa: CASSQTGYYNEQFF
cdr3_nt: TGCGCCAGCAGCCAAACGGGTTACTACAATGAGCAGTTCTTC

j_call: TRBJ2-7
clone_size: NA
v_call: TRBV7-6
d_call: TRBD2
cdr3_aa: CASSLGASGGGEQYF
cdr3_nt: TGTGCCAGCAGCTTAGGGGCTAGCGGGGGGGGCGAGCAGTACTTC

j_call: TRBJ2-5
clone_size: NA
v_call: TRBV7-2
d_call: NA
cdr3_aa: CASSWAGRSQETQYF
cdr3_nt: TGTGCCAGCAGCTGGGCGGGGCGGAGTCAAGAGACCCAGTACTTC

j_call: TRBJ1-2
clone_size: NA
v_call: TRBV7-3
d_call: TRBD1
cdr3_aa: CASSFGQGDGYTF
cdr3_nt: TGTGCCAGCAGCTTCGGACAGGGTGATGGCTACACCTTC

j_call: TRBJ1-6
clone_size: NA
v_call: TRBV5-1
d_call: TRBD1
cdr3_aa: CASSQGQANSPLHF
cdr3_nt: TGCGCCAGCAGCCAAGGACAGGCCAATTCACCCCTCCACTTT

j_call: TRBJ1-1
clone_size: NA
v_call: TRBV18
d_call: TRBD1
cdr3_aa: CASSRDRVNTEAFF
cdr3_nt: TGTGCCAGCTCGAGGGACAGGGTGAACACTGAAGCTTTCTTT

j_call: TRBJ2-3
clone_size: NA
v_call: TRBV30
d_call: TRBD1
cdr3_aa: CAWSVWAGGTDTQYF
cdr3_nt: TGTGCCTGGAGTGTTTGGGCAGGGGGAACAGATACGCAGTATTTT

j_call: TRBJ1-1
clone_size: NA
v_call: TRBV6-2/TRBV6-3
d_call: TRBD1
cdr3_aa: CASSQYRGNLDEAFF
cdr3_nt: TGTGCCAGCAGTCAATACAGGGGGAATCTGGATGAAGCTTTCTTT

j_call: TRBJ2-5
clone_size: NA
v_call: TRBV7-7
d_call: TRBD1
cdr3_aa: CASTFPGQGAGETQYF
cdr3_nt: TGTGCCAGCACGTTTCCGGGACAGGGGGCAGGGGAGACCCAGTACTTC

j_call: TRBJ1-4
clone_size: NA
v_call: TRBV7-6
d_call: TRBD1
cdr3_aa: CASSLWSGGKEGGLFF
cdr3_nt: TGTGCCAGCAGCTTATGGTCAGGGGGAAAAGAAGGCGGACTGTTTTTT

j_call: TRBJ2-5
clone_size: NA
v_call: TRBV28
d_call: NA
cdr3_aa: CASKRGGKTQYF
cdr3_nt: TGTGCCAGCAAAAGGGGTGGAAAGACCCAGTACTTC

j_call: TRBJ2-3
clone_size: NA
v_call: TRBV10-3
d_call: TRBD2
cdr3_aa: CAISDRRTSGSRTDTQYF
cdr3_nt: TGTGCCATCAGTGACCGCAGGACTAGCGGGAGTCGGACAGATACGCAGTATTTT

j_call: TRBJ2-3
clone_size: NA
v_call: TRBV6-4
d_call: TRBD2
cdr3_aa: CASSDSTAGVSADTQYF
cdr3_nt: TGTGCCAGCAGTGACTCCACGGCGGGAGTTAGCGCAGATACGCAGTATTTT

j_call: TRBJ1-5
clone_size: NA
v_call: TRBV9
d_call: NA
cdr3_aa: CASMGRGAGGNQPQHF
cdr3_nt: TGTGCCAGCATGGGCCGCGGGGCGGGGGGAAATCAGCCCCAGCATTTT

j_call: TRBJ2-7
clone_size: NA
v_call: TRBV24-1
d_call: NA
cdr3_aa: CATSARTAHEQYF
cdr3_nt: TGTGCCACCAGTGCGAGAACTGCGCACGAGCAGTACTTC

j_call: TRBJ2-7
clone_size: NA
v_call: TRBV27
d_call: TRBD1
cdr3_aa: CASSLTGTGGAYEQYF
cdr3_nt: TGTGCCAGCAGTTTGACCGGGACAGGGGGGGCCTACGAGCAGTACTTC